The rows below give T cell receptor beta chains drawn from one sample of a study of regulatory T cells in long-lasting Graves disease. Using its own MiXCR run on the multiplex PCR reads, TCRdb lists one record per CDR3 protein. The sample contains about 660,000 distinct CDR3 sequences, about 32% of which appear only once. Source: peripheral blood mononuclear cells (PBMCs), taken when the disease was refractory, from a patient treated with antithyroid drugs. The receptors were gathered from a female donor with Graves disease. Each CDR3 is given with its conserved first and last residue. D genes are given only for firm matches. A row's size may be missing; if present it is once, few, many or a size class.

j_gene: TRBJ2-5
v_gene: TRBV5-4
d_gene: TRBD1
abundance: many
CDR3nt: TGTGCCAGCAGCTTGGGAAGGACAGGGTCAGTTCAAGAGACCCAGTACTTC
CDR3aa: CASSLGRTGSVQETQYF

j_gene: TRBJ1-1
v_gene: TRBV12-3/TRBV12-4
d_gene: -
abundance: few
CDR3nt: TGTGCCAGCAGTCCAATGGTCAGGGAAGCTGAAGCTTTCTTT
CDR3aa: CASSPMVREAEAFF

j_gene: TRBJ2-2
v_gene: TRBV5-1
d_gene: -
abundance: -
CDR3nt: TGCGCCAGCAGCTTGGAGGGGCCCAGCCCGGGCTGGGGGGAGCTGTTTTTT
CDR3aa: CASSLEGPSPGWGELFF

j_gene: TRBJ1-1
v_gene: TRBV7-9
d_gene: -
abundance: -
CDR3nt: TGTGCCAGCAGCTTAAGTAGGGTAAGAGACACTGAAGCTTTCTTT
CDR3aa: CASSLSRVRDTEAFF

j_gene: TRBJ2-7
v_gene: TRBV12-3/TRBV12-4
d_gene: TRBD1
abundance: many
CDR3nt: TGTGCCAGCAGTGACAGGGGCGAGCAGTACTTC
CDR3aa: CASSDRGEQYF

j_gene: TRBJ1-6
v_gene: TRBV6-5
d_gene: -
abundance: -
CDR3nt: TGTGCCAGCAGTTATAGGGGTGGGGGGAATTCACCCCTCCACTTT
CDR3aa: CASSYRGGGNSPLHF

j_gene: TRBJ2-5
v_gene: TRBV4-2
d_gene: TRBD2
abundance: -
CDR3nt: TGTGCCAGCAGCCTGGCCCGACTAGCCGGGGAGACCCAGTACTTC
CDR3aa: CASSLARLAGETQYF

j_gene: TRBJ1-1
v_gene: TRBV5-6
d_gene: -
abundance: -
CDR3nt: TGTGCCAGCAGCTTAAGGGGGAACCGGTTCATTCCCAGGGGAAGTCGAATGAAGGACACTGAAGCTTTCTTT
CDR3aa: CASSLRGNRFIPRGSRMKDTEAFF

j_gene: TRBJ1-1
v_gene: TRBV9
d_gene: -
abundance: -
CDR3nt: TGTGCCAGCAGCGTAGGGGGCAGGGGAGTATCGGGGACTGAAGCTTTCTTT
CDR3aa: CASSVGGRGVSGTEAFF

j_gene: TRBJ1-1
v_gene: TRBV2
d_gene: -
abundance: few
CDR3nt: TGTGCCAGCATTTTGAGCCTTGAAGCTTTCTTT
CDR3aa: CASILSLEAFF

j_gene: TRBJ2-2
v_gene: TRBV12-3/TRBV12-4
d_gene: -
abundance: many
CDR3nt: TGTGCCAGCAGTTTCGGGGCAACCCACCCCACCGGGGAGCTGTTTTTT
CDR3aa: CASSFGATHPTGELFF

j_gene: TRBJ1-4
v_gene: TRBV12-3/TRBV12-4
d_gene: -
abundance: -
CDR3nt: TGTGCCAGCAGTCCCCCCGGGGGGCATAGTGAAAAACTGTTTTTT
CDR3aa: CASSPPGGHSEKLFF

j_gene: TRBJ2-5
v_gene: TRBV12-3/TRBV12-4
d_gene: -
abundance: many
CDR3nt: TGTGCCAGCAGTTTTTCGGCGGACCAAGAGACCCAGTACTTC
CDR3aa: CASSFSADQETQYF

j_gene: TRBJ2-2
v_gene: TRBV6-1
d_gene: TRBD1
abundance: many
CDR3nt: TGTGCCAGCAGTACTCTGGACAGGGCTGGGGAGCTGTTTTTT
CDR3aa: CASSTLDRAGELFF

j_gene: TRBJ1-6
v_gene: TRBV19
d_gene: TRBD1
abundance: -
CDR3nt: TGTGCCAGTAGACCAACGGGACAGGGTAATTCACCCCTCCACTTT
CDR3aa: CASRPTGQGNSPLHF

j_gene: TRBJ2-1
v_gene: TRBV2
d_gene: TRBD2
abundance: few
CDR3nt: TGTGCCAGCAGTGAAGAAGGGGCGGGAGGAAGGAATGAGCAGTTCTTC
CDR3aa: CASSEEGAGGRNEQFF

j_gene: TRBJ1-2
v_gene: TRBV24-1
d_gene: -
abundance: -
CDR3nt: TGTGCCACCAGTGACGCAGGGGCCTCGGACTATGGCTACACCTTC
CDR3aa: CATSDAGASDYGYTF

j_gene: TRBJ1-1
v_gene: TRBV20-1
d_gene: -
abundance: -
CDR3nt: TGCAGTGCTAGGGGGGATGGGACCGTTGGGGCTGAAGCTTTCTTT
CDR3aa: CSARGDGTVGAEAFF

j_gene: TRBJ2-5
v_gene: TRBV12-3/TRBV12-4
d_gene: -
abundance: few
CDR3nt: TGTGCCAGCAGTTACCGGGACACTCTCCAAGAGACCCAGTACTTC
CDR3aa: CASSYRDTLQETQYF

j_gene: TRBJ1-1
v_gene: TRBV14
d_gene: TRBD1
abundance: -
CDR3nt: TGTGCCAGCAGCACCCGCTGGACAGGGAGAACTGAAGCTTTCTTT
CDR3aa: CASSTRWTGRTEAFF

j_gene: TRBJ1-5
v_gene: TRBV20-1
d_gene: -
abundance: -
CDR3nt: TGCAGTGCTAGTGGCAGGGCCAATCAGCCCCAGCATTTT
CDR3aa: CSASGRANQPQHF

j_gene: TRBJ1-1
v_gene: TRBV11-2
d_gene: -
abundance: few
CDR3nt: TGTGCCAGCAGCCCACAGGGTAACCCTGAAGCTTTCTTT
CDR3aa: CASSPQGNPEAFF

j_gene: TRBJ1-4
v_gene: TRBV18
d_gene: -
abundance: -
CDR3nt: TGTGCCAGCTCACCAGTACAGGACCTTAAACTGTTTTTT
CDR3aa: CASSPVQDLKLFF

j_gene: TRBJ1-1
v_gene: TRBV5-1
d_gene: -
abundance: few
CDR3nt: TGCGCCAGCAGCTTCGGAATGATGAACACTGAAGCTTTCTTT
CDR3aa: CASSFGMMNTEAFF

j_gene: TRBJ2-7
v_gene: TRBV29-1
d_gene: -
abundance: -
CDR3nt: TGCAGCGTTGTTGACGTCGAGCAGTACTTC
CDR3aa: CSVVDVEQYF

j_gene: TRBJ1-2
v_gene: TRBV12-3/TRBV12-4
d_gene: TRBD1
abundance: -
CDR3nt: TGTGCCAGCAACCCAGACAGGGCTGGCTATGGCTACACCTTC
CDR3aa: CASNPDRAGYGYTF

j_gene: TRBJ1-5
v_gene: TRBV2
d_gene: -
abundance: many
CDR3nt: TGTGCCAGCAGTGAATTCGGAAATCAGCCCCAGCATTTT
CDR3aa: CASSEFGNQPQHF

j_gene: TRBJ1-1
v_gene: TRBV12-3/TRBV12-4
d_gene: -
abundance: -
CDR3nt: TGTGTCAGCAGTCACAGCTTTCGGATGAACACTGAAGCTTTCTTT
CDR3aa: CVSSHSFRMNTEAFF

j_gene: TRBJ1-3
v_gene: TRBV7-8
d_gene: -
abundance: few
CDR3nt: TGTGCCAGCAGCTTAGCGCACGGAAACACCATATATTTT
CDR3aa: CASSLAHGNTIYF

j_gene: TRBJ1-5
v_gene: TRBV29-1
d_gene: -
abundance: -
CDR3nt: TGCAGCGCCAAGTTTGGCAATCAGCCCCAGCATTTT
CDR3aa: CSAKFGNQPQHF

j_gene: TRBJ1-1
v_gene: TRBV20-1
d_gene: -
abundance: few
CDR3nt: TGCAGTGCCCTGGGGGGCGGCGGGACTGAAGCTTTCTTT
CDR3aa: CSALGGGGTEAFF

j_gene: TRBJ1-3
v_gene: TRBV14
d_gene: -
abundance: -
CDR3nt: TGTGCCAGCAGCCAAGTAAGGCAGGACGGAAACACCATATATTTT
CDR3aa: CASSQVRQDGNTIYF

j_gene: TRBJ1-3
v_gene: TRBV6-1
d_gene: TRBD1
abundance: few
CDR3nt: TGTGCCAGCTTCGGCCCTGGACAGGGTCCTGGAAACACCATATATTTT
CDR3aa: CASFGPGQGPGNTIYF

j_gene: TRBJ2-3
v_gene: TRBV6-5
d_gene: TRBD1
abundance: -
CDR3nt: TGTGCCAGCAGTTACTCCGGACAGGGTGGGGATACGCAGTATTTT
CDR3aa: CASSYSGQGGDTQYF

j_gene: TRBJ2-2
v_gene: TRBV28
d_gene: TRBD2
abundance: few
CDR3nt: TGTGCCAGCAGGCTAGCGGGAGTGGACACCGGGGAGCTGTTTTTT
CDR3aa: CASRLAGVDTGELFF

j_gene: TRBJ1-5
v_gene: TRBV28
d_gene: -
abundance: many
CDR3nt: TGTGCCAGCAGTCCTCACGAAGGGGGAATGAATCAGCCCCAGCATTTT
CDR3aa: CASSPHEGGMNQPQHF

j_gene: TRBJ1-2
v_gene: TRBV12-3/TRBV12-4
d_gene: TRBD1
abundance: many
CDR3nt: TGTGCCAGCAGTTTACTTGGCAGGGGGAAAGGTGGCTACACCTTC
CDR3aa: CASSLLGRGKGGYTF

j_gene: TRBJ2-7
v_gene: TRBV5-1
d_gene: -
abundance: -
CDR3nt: TGTGCCAGCAGCTTTAAGAGCGGGGAGCAGTACTTC
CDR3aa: CASSFKSGEQYF

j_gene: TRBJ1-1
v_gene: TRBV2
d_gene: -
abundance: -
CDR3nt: TGTGCCAGCAGTTGGGCGGCGGATTGGGCTTTCTTT
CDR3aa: CASSWAADWAFF

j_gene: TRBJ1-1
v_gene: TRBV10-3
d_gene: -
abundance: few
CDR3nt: TGTGCCATCAGTGAATGGGCAAGTGAAGCTTTCTTT
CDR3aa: CAISEWASEAFF

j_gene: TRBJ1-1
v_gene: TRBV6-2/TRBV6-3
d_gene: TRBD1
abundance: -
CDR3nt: TGTGCCAGCAGTTACGGGTCAGGGGGGAACACTGAAGCTTTCTTT
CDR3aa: CASSYGSGGNTEAFF